Given below is one T cell receptor (beta chain) in context. This entry is derived from a study of blood T cell repertoires in COVID-19. The overall study: Some COVID-19 samples were acute and others convalescent; all came from the United States, Italy and Spain. Sample material is recorded as cDNA or gDNA derived from T cells, B-cell-depleted T cells, or PBMCs.

V shed 5 bases and J shed 5 bases, with 21 bases lying between them. The CDR3 consists of 16 residues. CDR1 is MNHEY, CDR2 SMNVEV, per germline (reference sequence). In the authors' workflow: Quantification of nucleated cells was approximated via reference gene primer amplification. TCRdb's copy holds only in-frame clones and misses some; the assay was immunoSEQ multiplex PCR. D and trimming were read from the DNA, whereas the V and J calls and clone size are those reported in that table. The sample includes around 230,000 clones, 84% of them seen just once. The rearrangement joins TRBV27 to TRBJ2-5; D possibly corresponds to TRBD1 (8 bases). Sample: peripheral blood. The sequence was collected from a man aged 40-49 years who had recovered from COVID-19. The CDR3 here is CASSPPLGQGGETQYF. The CDR3 DNA reads TGTGCCAGCAGTCCCCCCTTAGGACAGGGAGGGGAGACCCAGTACTTC.